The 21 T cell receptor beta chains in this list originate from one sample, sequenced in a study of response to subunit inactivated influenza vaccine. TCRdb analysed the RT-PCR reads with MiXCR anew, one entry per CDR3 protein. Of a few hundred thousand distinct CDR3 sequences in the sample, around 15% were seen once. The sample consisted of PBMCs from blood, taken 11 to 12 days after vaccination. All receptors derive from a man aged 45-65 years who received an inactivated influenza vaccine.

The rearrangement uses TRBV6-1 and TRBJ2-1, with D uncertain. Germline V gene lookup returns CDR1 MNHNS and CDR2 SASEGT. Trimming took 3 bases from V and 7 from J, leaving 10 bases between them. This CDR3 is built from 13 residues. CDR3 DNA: TGTGCCAGCAGTGACGCCCTGTGGAATGAGCAGTTCTTC. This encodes CASSDALWNEQFF.

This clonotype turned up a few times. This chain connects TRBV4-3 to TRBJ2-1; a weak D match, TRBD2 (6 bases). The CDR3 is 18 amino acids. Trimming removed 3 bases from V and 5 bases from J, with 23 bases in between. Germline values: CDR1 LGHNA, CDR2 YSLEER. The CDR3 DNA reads TGCGCCAGCAGCCAGAACCTCCAGTGGGGGGTTGGCCACAATGAGCAGTTCTTC. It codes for CASSQNLQWGVGHNEQFF.

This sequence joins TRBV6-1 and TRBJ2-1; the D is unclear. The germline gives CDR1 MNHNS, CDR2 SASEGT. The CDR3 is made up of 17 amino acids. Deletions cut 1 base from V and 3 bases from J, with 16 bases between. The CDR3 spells CASSEDMGGDGYNEQFF. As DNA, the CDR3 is TGTGCCAGCAGTGAAGATATGGGTGGGGATGGCTACAATGAGCAGTTCTTC.

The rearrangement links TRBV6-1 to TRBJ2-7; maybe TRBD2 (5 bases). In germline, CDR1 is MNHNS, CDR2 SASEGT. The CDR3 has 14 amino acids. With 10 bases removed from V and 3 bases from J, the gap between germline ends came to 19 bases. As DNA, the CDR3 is TGTGCCACTAAAGGAGTCCGGGGTGGCTACGAGCAGTACTTC. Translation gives CATKGVRGGYEQYF.

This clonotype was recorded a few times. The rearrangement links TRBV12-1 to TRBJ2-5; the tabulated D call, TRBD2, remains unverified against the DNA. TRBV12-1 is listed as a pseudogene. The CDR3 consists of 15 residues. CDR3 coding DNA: TGTGCCAGCAGCTTTTCGACTAGCATTCAAGAGACCCAGTACTTC. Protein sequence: CASSFSTSIQETQYF.

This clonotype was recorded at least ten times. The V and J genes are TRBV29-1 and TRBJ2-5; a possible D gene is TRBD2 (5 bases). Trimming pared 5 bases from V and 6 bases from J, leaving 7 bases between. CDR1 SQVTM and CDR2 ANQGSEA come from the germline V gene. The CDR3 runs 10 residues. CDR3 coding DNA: TGCAGCGTTCACGGGAAGACCCAGTACTTC. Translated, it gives CSVHGKTQYF.

CDR3 DNA: TGTGCCAGCAGCGTAGAATCGGCCCTCACGGAGTGGAATGAGCAGTTCTTC. Protein product: CASSVESALTEWNEQFF. The V call is TRBV9, the J call TRBJ2-1; D not certain. The CDR3 has 17 residues. Germline V gene lookup returns CDR1 SGDLS and CDR2 YYNGEE. Trimming cost V 0 bases and J 7 bases, with 20 bases left between them.

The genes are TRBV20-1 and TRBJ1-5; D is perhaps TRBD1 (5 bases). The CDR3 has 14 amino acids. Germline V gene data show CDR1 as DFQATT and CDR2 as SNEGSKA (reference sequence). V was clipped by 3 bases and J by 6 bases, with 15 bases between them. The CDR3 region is CSASGQGGIQPQHF. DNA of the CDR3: TGCAGTGCTAGCGGGCAGGGAGGGATTCAGCCCCAGCATTTT.

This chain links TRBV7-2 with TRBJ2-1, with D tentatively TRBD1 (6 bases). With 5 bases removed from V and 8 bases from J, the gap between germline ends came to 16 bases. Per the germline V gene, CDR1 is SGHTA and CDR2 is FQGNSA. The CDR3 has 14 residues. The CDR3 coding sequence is TGTGCCAGCAGCCTCGGACAGTCGGTGGATGAGCAGTTCTTC. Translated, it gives CASSLGQSVDEQFF.

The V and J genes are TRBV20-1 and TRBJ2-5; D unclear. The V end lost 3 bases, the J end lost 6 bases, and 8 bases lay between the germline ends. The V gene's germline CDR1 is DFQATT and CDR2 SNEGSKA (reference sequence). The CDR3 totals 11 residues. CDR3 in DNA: TGCAGTGCTAGTATGATGAAGACCCAGTACTTC. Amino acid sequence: CSASMMKTQYF.

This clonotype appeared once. The CDR3 coding sequence is TGTGCCAGCAGCCCGACATTAGGATACGAGCAGTACTTC. Its translation: CASSPTLGYEQYF. The chain is built from TRBV12-3 or TRBV12-4 and TRBJ2-7; the D is unclear. Trimming shortened V by 6 bases and J by 4 bases, and 13 bases separated the two germline ends. This CDR3 comprises 13 residues.

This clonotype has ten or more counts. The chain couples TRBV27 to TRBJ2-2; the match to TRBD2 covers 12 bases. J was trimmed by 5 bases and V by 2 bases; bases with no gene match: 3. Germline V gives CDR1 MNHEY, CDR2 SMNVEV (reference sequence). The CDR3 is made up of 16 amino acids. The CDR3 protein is CASSLLAGGPTGELFF. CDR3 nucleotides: TGTGCCAGCAGTTTACTAGCGGGGGGGCCGACCGGGGAGCTGTTTTTT.

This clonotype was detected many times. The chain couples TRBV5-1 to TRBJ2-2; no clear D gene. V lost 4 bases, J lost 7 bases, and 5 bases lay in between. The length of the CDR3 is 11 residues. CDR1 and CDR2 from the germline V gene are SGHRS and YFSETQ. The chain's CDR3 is CASSVGGELFF. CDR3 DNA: TGCGCCAGCAGCGTGGGCGGGGAGCTGTTTTTT.

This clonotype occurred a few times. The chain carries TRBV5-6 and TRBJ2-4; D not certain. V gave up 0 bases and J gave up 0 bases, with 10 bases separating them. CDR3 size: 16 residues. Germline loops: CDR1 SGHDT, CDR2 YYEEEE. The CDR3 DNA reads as TGTGCCAGCAGCTTGGGGTTCGGGCGAGCCAAAAACATTCAGTACTTC. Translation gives CASSLGFGRAKNIQYF.

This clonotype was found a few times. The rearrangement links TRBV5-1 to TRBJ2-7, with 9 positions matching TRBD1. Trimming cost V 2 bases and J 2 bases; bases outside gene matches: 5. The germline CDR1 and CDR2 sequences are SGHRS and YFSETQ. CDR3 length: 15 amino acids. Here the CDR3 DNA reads TGCGCCAGCAGCTTTGACAGGGGGTTTCCCTACGAGCAGTACTTC. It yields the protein CASSFDRGFPYEQYF.

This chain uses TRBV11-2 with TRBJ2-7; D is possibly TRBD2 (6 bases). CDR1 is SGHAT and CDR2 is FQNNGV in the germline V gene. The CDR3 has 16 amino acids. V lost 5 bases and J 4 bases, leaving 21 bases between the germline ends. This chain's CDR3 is CASSTSLPVGTYEQYF. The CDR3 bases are TGTGCCAGCAGCACTTCCCTCCCGGTTGGGACTTACGAGCAGTACTTC.

CDR3 residues: CASSWEDRPSTDTQYF. In DNA form, the CDR3 reads TGCGCCAGCAGCTGGGAAGACAGGCCGAGCACAGATACGCAGTATTTT. V and J are TRBV5-1 and TRBJ2-3, with D possibly TRBD1 on 6 matching bases. The ends were cut back, 3 bases at V and 0 bases at J, with 14 bases in the middle. CDR1 and CDR2 from the germline V gene are SGHRS and YFSETQ. The CDR3 has 16 amino acids.

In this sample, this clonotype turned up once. CDR3: CASSQHPGQGLGEQYF. In DNA, the CDR3 is TGTGCCAGCAGCCAGCATCCGGGACAGGGACTTGGGGAGCAGTACTTC. The V gene is TRBV7-2, the J gene TRBJ2-7; 9 nucleotides agree with TRBD1. Germline loops: CDR1 SGHTA, CDR2 FQGNSA. CDR3 length equals 16 residues. Trimming cost V 5 bases and J 7 bases; bases outside gene matches: 15. Full variable domain (remainder filled in from reference TRBV7-2 and TRBJ2-7): GAGVSQSPSNKVTEKGKDVELRCDPISGHTALYWYRQSLGQGLEFLIYFQGNSAPDKSGLPSDRFSAERTGGSVSTLTIQRTQQEDSAVYLCASSQHPGQGLGEQYFGPGTRLTVT.

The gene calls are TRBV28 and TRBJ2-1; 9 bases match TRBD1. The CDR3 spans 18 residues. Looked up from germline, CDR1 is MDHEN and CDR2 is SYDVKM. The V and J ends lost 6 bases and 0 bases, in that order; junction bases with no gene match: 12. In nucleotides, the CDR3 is TGTGCCAGCAGCTCCGGACAGGGGATCATGAGCTCCTACAATGAGCAGTTCTTC. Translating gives CASSSGQGIMSSYNEQFF. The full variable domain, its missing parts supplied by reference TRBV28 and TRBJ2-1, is DVKVTQSSRYLVKRTGEKVFLECVQDMDHENMFWYRQDPGLGLRLIYFSYDVKMKEKGDIPEGYSVSREKKERFSLILESASTNQTSMYLCASSSGQGIMSSYNEQFFGPGTRLTVL.

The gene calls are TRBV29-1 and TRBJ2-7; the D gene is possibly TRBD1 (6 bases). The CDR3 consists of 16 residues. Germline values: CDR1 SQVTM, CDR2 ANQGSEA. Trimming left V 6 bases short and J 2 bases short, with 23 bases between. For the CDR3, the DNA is TGCAGCGTGGCCGGCCCAGGACAGCGAGATCCCTACGAGCAGTACTTC. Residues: CSVAGPGQRDPYEQYF.

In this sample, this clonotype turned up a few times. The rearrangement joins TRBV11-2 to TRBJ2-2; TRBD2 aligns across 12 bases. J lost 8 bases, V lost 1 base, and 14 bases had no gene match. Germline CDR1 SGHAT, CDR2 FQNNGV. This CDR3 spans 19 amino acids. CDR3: CASSLVPPRLAGGGGELFF. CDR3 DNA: TGTGCCAGCAGCTTAGTACCCCCGCGGCTAGCGGGAGGGGGTGGGGAGCTGTTTTTT.